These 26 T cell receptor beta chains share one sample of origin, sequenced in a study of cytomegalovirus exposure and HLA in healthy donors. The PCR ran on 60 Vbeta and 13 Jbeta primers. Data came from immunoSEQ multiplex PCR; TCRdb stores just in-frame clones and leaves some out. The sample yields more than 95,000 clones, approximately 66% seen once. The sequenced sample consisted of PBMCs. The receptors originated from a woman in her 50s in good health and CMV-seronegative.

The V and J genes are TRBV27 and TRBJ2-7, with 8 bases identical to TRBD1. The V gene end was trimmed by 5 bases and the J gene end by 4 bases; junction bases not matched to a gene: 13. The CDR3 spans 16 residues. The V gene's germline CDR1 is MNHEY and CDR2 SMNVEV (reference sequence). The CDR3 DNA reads TGTGCCAGCAGTCGTCCCTCCTGGACAGGGCAGTACGAGCAGTACTTC. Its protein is CASSRPSWTGQYEQYF.

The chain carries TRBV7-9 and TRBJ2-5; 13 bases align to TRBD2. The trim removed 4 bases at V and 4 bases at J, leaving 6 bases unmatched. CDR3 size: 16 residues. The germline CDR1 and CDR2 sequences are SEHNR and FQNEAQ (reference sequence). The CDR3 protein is CASSSGLAGSSETQYF. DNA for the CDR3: TGTGCCAGCAGCTCGGGACTAGCGGGGAGCTCAGAGACCCAGTACTTC.

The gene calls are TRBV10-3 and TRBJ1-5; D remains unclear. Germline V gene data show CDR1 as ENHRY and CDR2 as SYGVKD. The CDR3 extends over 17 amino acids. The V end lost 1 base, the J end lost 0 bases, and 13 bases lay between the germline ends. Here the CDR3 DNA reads TGTGCCATCAGTGAGTATGGAGGACCAAATAGCAATCAGCCCCAGCATTTT. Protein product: CAISEYGGPNSNQPQHF.

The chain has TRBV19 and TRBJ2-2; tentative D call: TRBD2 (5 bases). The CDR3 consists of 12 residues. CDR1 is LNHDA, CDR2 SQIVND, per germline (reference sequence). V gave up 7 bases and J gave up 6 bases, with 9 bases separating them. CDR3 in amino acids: CASNGIPGELFF. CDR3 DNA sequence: TGTGCCAGTAACGGGATCCCCGGGGAGCTGTTTTTT. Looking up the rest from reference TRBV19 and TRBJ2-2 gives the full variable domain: DGGITQSPKYLFRKEGQNVTLSCEQNLNHDAMYWYRQDPGQGLRLIYYSQIVNDFQKGDIAEGYSVSREKKESFPLTVTSAQKNPTAFYLCASNGIPGELFFGEGSRLTVL.

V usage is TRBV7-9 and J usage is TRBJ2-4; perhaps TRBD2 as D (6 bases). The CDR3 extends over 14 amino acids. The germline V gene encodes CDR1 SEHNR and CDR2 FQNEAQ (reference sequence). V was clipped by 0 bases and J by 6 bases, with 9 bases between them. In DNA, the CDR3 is TGTGCCAGCAGCTTAGCGGGGGGAACAAACATTCAGTACTTC. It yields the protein CASSLAGGTNIQYF. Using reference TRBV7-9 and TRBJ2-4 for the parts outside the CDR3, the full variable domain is DTGVSQNPRHKITKRGQNVTFRCDPISEHNRLYWYRQTLGQGPEFLTYFQNEAQLEKSRLLSDRFSAERPKGSFSTLEIQRTEQGDSAMYLCASSLAGGTNIQYFGAGTRLSVL.

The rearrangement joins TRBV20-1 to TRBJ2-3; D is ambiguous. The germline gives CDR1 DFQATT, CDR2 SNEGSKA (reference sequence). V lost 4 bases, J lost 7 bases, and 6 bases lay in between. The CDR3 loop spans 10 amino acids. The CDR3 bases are TGCAGTGCTATTAATCATACGCAGTATTTT. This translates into CSAINHTQYF.

The CDR3 here is CAWSVIFSGNTIYF. CDR3 sequence (DNA): TGTGCCTGGAGTGTAATCTTCTCTGGAAACACCATATATTTT. This sequence joins TRBV30 and TRBJ1-3; no clear D. The CDR3 length is 14 residues. Trimming took off 0 bases at V and 0 bases at J, with 6 bases between the two ends. Germline-derived CDR1 and CDR2 are GTSNPN and SVGIG (reference sequence). The full variable domain, with the rest looked up from reference TRBV30 and TRBJ1-3, is SQTIHQWPATLVQPVGSPLSLECTVEGTSNPNLYWYRQAAGRGLQLLFYSVGIGQISSEVPQNLSASRPQDRQFILSSKKLLLSDSGFYLCAWSVIFSGNTIYFGEGSWLTVV.

CDR3 DNA: TGTGCCAGTAGTATAGCAGATAATGACTACGAGCAGTACTTC. Protein sequence: CASSIADNDYEQYF. The rearrangement links TRBV19 to TRBJ2-7; D gene unclear. CDR3 length: 14 residues. Per the germline V gene, CDR1 is LNHDA and CDR2 is SQIVND (reference sequence). V was cut by 1 base and J by 3 bases, with 10 bases left in between.

The CDR3 DNA reads TGTGCCAGCAGCTTGGACCCGGGACAGGGAGAAGCTTTCTTT. This translates into CASSLDPGQGEAFF. J is TRBJ1-1 and V is TRBV7-9; 9 bases are a match to TRBD1. The CDR3 consists of 14 residues. The germline gives CDR1 SEHNR, CDR2 FQNEAQ (reference sequence). Losses at the gene ends were 3 bases for V and 8 bases for J; bases not matched to a gene: 7.

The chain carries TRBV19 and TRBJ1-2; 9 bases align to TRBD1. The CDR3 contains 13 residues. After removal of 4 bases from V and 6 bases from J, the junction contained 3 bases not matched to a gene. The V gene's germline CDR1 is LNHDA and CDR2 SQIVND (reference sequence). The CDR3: CASSTRTGDGYTF. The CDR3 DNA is TGTGCCAGTAGTACTCGGACAGGGGATGGCTACACCTTC.

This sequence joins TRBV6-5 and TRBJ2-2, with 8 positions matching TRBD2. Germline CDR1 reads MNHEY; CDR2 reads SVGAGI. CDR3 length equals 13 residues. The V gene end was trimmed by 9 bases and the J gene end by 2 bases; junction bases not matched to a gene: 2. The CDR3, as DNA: TGTGCCAGTTTAGCGGGAAACACCGGGGAGCTGTTTTTT. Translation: CASLAGNTGELFF.

The CDR3 protein is CASSSLDRYQPQHF. In nucleotides, the CDR3 is TGTGCCAGCAGCTCATTAGACAGATATCAGCCCCAGCATTTT. The V and J genes are TRBV7-2 and TRBJ1-5, with a possible D match to TRBD1 (5 bases). Trimming removed 4 bases from V and 5 bases from J, with 12 bases in between. The CDR3 consists of 14 residues. Germline CDR1 SGHTA, CDR2 FQGNSA.

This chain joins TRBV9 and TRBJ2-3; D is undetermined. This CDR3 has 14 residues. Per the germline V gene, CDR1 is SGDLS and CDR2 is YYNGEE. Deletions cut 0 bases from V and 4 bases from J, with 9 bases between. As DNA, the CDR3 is TGTGCCAGCAGCGTAGAAAACAGCCCAGATACGCAGTATTTT. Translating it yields CASSVENSPDTQYF.

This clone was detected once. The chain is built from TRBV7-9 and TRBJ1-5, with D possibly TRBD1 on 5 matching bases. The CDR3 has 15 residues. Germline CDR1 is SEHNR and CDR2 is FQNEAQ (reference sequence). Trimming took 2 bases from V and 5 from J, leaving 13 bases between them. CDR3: CASSLSGGTYQPQHF. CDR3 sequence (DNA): TGTGCCAGCAGCTTATCCGGGGGGACCTATCAGCCCCAGCATTTT. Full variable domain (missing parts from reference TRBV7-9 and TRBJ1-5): DTGVSQNPRHKITKRGQNVTFRCDPISEHNRLYWYRQTLGQGPEFLTYFQNEAQLEKSRLLSDRFSAERPKGSFSTLEIQRTEQGDSAMYLCASSLSGGTYQPQHFGDGTRLSIL.

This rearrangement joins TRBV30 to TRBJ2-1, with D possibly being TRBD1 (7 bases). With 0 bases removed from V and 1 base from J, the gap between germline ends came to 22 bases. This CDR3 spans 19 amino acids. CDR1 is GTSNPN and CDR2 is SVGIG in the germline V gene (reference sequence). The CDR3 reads CAWSVIRRVEGASYNEQFF. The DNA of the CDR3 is TGTGCCTGGAGTGTAATAAGGAGGGTGGAGGGGGCATCCTACAATGAGCAGTTCTTC.

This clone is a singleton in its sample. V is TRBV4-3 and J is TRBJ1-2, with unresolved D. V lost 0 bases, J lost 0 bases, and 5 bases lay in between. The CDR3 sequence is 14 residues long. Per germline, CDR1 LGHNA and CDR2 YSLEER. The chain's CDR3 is CASSQDTANYGYTF. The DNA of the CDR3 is TGCGCCAGCAGCCAAGATACAGCTAACTATGGCTACACCTTC.

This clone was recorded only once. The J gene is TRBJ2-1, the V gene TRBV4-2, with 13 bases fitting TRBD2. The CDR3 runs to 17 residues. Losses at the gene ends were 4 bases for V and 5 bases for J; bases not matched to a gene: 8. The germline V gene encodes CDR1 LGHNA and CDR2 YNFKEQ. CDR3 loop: CASSLLPGTSGNNEQFF. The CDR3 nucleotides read TGTGCCAGCAGCCTATTACCCGGGACTAGCGGGAACAATGAGCAGTTCTTC.

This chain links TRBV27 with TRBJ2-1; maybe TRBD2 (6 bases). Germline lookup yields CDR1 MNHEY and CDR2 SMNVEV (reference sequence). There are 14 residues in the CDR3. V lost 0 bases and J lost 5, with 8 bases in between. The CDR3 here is CASSLSGTHNEQFF. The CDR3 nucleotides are TGTGCCAGCAGTTTATCAGGGACTCACAATGAGCAGTTCTTC.

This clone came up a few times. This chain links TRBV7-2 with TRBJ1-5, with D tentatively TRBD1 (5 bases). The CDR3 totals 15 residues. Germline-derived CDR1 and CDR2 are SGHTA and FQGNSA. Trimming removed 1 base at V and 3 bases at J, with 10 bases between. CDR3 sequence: CASSLVAGSNQPQHF. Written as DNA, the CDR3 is TGTGCCAGCAGCTTAGTGGCAGGGTCCAATCAGCCCCAGCATTTT. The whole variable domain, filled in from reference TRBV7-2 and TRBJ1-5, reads GAGVSQSPSNKVTEKGKDVELRCDPISGHTALYWYRQSLGQGLEFLIYFQGNSAPDKSGLPSDRFSAERTGGSVSTLTIQRTQQEDSAVYLCASSLVAGSNQPQHFGDGTRLSIL.

CDR3 amino acids: CAWRTGLSYEQYF. Written as DNA, the CDR3 is TGTGCCTGGAGGACAGGCCTCTCCTACGAGCAGTACTTC. The chain combines TRBV30 with TRBJ2-7; D may be TRBD1 (6 bases). V gave up 3 bases and J gave up 0 bases, with 9 bases separating them. This CDR3 has 13 amino acids. Germline V CDR1 and CDR2: GTSNPN, SVGIG (reference sequence).

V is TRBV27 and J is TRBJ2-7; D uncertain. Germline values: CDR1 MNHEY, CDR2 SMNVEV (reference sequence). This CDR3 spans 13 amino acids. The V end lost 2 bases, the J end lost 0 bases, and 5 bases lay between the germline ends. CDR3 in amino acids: CASSLAISYEQYF. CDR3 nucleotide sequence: TGTGCCAGCAGTTTAGCGATCTCCTACGAGCAGTACTTC.

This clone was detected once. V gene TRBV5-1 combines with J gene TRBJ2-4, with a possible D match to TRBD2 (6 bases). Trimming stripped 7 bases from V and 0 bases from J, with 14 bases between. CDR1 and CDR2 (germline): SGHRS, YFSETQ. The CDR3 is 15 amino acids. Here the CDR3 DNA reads TGCGCCAGCGCATGGGGAGGATCAGCCAAAAACATTCAGTACTTC. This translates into CASAWGGSAKNIQYF.

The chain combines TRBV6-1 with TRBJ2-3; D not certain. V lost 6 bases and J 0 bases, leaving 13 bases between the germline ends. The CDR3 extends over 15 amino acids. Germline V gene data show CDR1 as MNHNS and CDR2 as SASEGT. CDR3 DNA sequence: TGTGCCAGCAGGTTATTACTTACTAGCACAGATACGCAGTATTTT. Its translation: CASRLLLTSTDTQYF.

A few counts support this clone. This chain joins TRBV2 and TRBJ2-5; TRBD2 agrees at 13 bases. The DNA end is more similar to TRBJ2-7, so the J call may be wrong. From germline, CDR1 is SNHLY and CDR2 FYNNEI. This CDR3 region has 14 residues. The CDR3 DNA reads TGTGCCAGCAGGGGACTAGCGGGGTCCTACGAGCAGTACTTC. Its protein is CASRGLAGSYEQYF.

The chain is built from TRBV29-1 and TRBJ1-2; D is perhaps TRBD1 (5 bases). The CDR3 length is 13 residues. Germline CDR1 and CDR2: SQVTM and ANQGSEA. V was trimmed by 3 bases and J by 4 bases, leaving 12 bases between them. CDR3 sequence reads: CSVDYQGTYGYTF. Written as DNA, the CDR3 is TGCAGCGTTGATTACCAGGGTACCTATGGCTACACCTTC.

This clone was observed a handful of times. CDR3 sequence (DNA): TGCGCCAGCAGCCAAGTTGCGGGGGCCCAGGAGACCCAGTACTTC. It is translated as CASSQVAGAQETQYF. The rearrangement joins TRBV4-1 to TRBJ2-5; D is perhaps TRBD2 (7 bases). V was trimmed by 1 base and J by 5 bases, leaving 14 bases between them. CDR1 MGHRA and CDR2 YSYEKL come from the germline V gene. CDR3 length equals 15 residues.